This passage covers 26 T cell receptor beta chains from one sample sequenced in a study of identical twins. Via MiXCR, TCRdb re-called the 5' RACE reads, giving one row per CDR3 protein. Here the sample spans around 650,000 distinct CDR3 sequences, 7.1% being singletons. The same sample was also studied in work on yellow fever vaccine responses in identical twins.

Sequencing used PBMCs. These receptors were obtained from a woman aged 18-30 years in good health.

The chain recombines TRBV20-1 with TRBJ2-7; either TRBD1 or TRBD2 may fit D (7 bases each). The ends were cut back, 5 bases at V and 5 bases at J, with 16 bases in the middle. The CDR3 extends over 13 amino acids. Germline values: CDR1 DFQATT, CDR2 SNEGSKA (reference sequence). CDR3: CSAGEGGQNEQYF. In nucleotides, the CDR3 is TGCAGTGCTGGGGAGGGGGGACAGAACGAGCAGTACTTC.

The chain combines TRBV20-1 with TRBJ1-4; D might be TRBD1 (6 bases). The V gene lost 0 bases and the J gene lost 4 bases, with 15 bases spanning the gap. The CDR3 totals 16 residues. Germline values: CDR1 DFQATT, CDR2 SNEGSKA (reference sequence). The CDR3 region is CSARDIRGQHNEKLFF. DNA of the CDR3: TGCAGTGCTAGAGATATCCGCGGACAGCATAATGAAAAACTGTTTTTT.

The rearrangement links TRBV29-1 to TRBJ2-2; 7 bases match TRBD2. The germline gives CDR1 SQVTM, CDR2 ANQGSEA. CDR3 length: 15 residues. Unmatched junction bases numbered 5, after V lost 0 bases and J lost 4 bases. In DNA form, the CDR3 reads TGCAGCGTTGAAGAATTGACTAGCAGCACCGGGGAGCTGTTTTTT. As protein: CSVEELTSSTGELFF.

The chain has TRBV6-5 and TRBJ2-1; TRBD1 matches at 8 bases. This CDR3 spans 15 amino acids. V lost 0 bases to trimming and J lost 3 bases; unmatched junction nucleotides: 1. Germline V gene lookup returns CDR1 MNHEY and CDR2 SVGAGI. CDR3 nucleotide sequence: TGTGCCAGCAGTTACTCACAGGGGGGCTACAATGAGCAGTTCTTC. Translating gives CASSYSQGGYNEQFF.

This clonotype occurred a few times. The rearrangement uses TRBV12-3 or TRBV12-4 and TRBJ2-6; possibly TRBD1 or TRBD2 for D (5 bases each). CDR3 length equals 17 residues. V was shortened by 5 bases and J by 0 bases, with 14 bases between the two germline ends. The CDR3 bases are TGTGCCAGCAGTCGGACAAGACGGGACTCTGGGGCCAACGTCCTGACTTTC. Protein: CASSRTRRDSGANVLTF.

Notes on this clonotype: Germline is not matched at one junction end, which may reflect a read error. This rearrangement joins TRBV12-3 or TRBV12-4 to TRBJ2-3; D may be TRBD2 (6 bases). CDR3 length equals 13 residues. This CDR3 reads CASSLATSDTQYF. DNA of the CDR3: TGTGCCAGCAGTCTAGCGACATCAGATACGCAGTATTTT.

The table lists this clonotype with many counts. The chain links TRBV6-1 to TRBJ1-5; D may be TRBD1 (6 bases). Germline V gene data show CDR1 as MNHNS and CDR2 as SASEGT. CDR3 length: 15 residues. With 6 bases removed from V and 6 bases from J, the gap between germline ends came to 18 bases. CDR3 nucleotide sequence: TGTGCCAGCAGACCCGTGGGGGGCAGCGCTCAGCCCCAGCATTTT. This sequence encodes CASRPVGGSAQPQHF.

The chain recombines TRBV11-2 with TRBJ2-7; D tentatively fits TRBD1 or TRBD2 (6 bases each). The CDR3 spans 14 residues. The germline V gene encodes CDR1 SGHAT and CDR2 FQNNGV. The V end was cut by 4 bases, the J end by 2 bases, with 12 bases between. The CDR3 sequence: CASSSSGGPYEQYF. The CDR3 nucleotides read TGTGCCAGCAGCTCCAGTGGGGGGCCCTACGAGCAGTACTTC.

The gene calls are TRBV5-1 and TRBJ2-5; D is possibly TRBD2 (6 bases). CDR1 SGHRS and CDR2 YFSETQ come from the germline V gene. The V end lost 9 bases, the J end lost 5 bases, and 23 bases lay between the germline ends. CDR3 size: 15 residues. The CDR3: CATKRGAGNLETQYF. Written as DNA, the CDR3 is TGCGCCACCAAACGCGGGGCGGGGAATCTCGAGACCCAGTACTTC.

Only a few counts were recorded for this clonotype. V and J are TRBV5-1 and TRBJ2-2; D is unresolved. CDR3 size: 15 residues. V was clipped by 0 bases and J by 0 bases, with 6 bases between them. Germline-derived CDR1 and CDR2 are SGHRS and YFSETQ. The CDR3 here is CASSLAIANTGELFF. The DNA of the CDR3 is TGCGCCAGCAGCTTGGCGATAGCGAACACCGGGGAGCTGTTTTTT.

This clonotype was seen more than once but under ten times. The V call is TRBV5-1, the J call TRBJ2-1; a possible D gene is TRBD2 (5 bases). The length of the CDR3 is 15 residues. CDR1 SGHRS and CDR2 YFSETQ come from the germline V gene. V was cut by 4 bases and J by 0 bases, with 11 bases left in between. CDR3: CASSRVSDSYNEQFF. The CDR3 DNA follows: TGCGCCAGCAGCCGGGTTAGCGACTCCTACAATGAGCAGTTCTTC.

This clonotype occurred a few times. The chain's CDR3 is CSVQFPESNYEQYF. The CDR3 DNA sequence: TGCAGCGTTCAGTTTCCCGAGTCAAACTACGAGCAGTACTTC. This chain uses TRBV29-1 with TRBJ2-7; D ambiguous. Germline CDR1 reads SQVTM; CDR2 reads ANQGSEA. The V gene lost 5 bases and the J gene lost 3 bases, with 17 bases spanning the gap. The CDR3 is made up of 14 amino acids.

The V call is TRBV27, the J call TRBJ2-2; no clear D. The V gene lost 3 bases and the J gene lost 1 base, with 6 bases spanning the gap. Germline CDR1 is MNHEY and CDR2 is SMNVEV (reference sequence). The CDR3 extends over 14 amino acids. CDR3 protein: CASSFRWNTGELFF. In DNA form, the CDR3 reads TGTGCCAGCAGTTTCCGCTGGAACACCGGGGAGCTGTTTTTT.

There are many counts of this clonotype. This chain joins TRBV4-1 and TRBJ2-1; 8 bases are shared with TRBD2. Looked up from germline, CDR1 is MGHRA and CDR2 is YSYEKL. The CDR3 has 13 residues. V lost 6 bases, J lost 8 bases, and 6 bases stayed unmatched. For the CDR3, the DNA is TGCGCCAGCAGAGGACTAGCAATCCATGAGCAGTTCTTC. Protein sequence: CASRGLAIHEQFF.

The chain joins TRBV7-2 to TRBJ2-5, with D maybe TRBD1 (6 bases). This CDR3 has 13 amino acids. Germline assignment: CDR1 SGHTA and CDR2 FQGNSA. Trimming pared 4 bases from V and 3 bases from J, leaving 9 bases between. In DNA form, the CDR3 reads TGTGCCAGCAGCTACAGGGCAAAAGAGACCCAGTACTTC. Encoded protein: CASSYRAKETQYF.

V gene TRBV10-2 combines with J gene TRBJ2-4; 7 bases are shared with TRBD2. The length of the CDR3 is 19 residues. Trimming at V came to 0 bases and at J to 0 bases, leaving 11 bases not matched to a gene. Germline CDR1 WSHSY, CDR2 SAAADI. The CDR3 region has the DNA TGCGCCAGCAGTGAGTCGCGACTAGCCTTGGCCTTAGCCAAAAACATTCAGTACTTC. Translation: CASSESRLALALAKNIQYF.

There are many counts of this clonotype. This chain uses TRBV27 with TRBJ1-4; possible D gene TRBD1, 5 bases. In germline, CDR1 is MNHEY, CDR2 SMNVEV (reference sequence). Trimming removed 6 bases from V and 7 bases from J, with 18 bases in between. This CDR3 spans 15 amino acids. The CDR3 DNA follows: TGTGCCAGCAGGCCCACCAGGGTAGGGGCTGAAAAACTGTTTTTT. Its protein is CASRPTRVGAEKLFF.

The rearrangement joins TRBV7-9 to TRBJ1-5; 8 bases line up with TRBD1. Germline values: CDR1 SEHNR, CDR2 FQNEAQ (reference sequence). J was trimmed by 2 bases and V by 5 bases; bases with no gene match: 5. The CDR3 extends over 15 amino acids. The CDR3 sequence: CASSKDRVGNQPQHF. CDR3 nucleotide sequence: TGTGCCAGCAGCAAGGACAGGGTGGGCAATCAGCCCCAGCATTTT. Variable domain in full (rest from reference TRBV7-9 and TRBJ1-5): DTGVSQNPRHKITKRGQNVTFRCDPISEHNRLYWYRQTLGQGPEFLTYFQNEAQLEKSRLLSDRFSAERPKGSFSTLEIQRTEQGDSAMYLCASSKDRVGNQPQHFGDGTRLSIL.

Ten or more counts support this clonotype. The chain recombines TRBV10-3 with TRBJ2-1; no clear D. Germline CDR1 is ENHRY and CDR2 is SYGVKD. The V and J ends lost 2 bases and 4 bases respectively, with 3 bases between them. CDR3 length: 12 residues. The CDR3 DNA follows: TGTGCCATCAGTGAGACTTACAATGAGCAGTTCTTC. Translating gives CAISETYNEQFF.

This clonotype was detected ten times or more. The chain recombines TRBV12-3 or TRBV12-4 with TRBJ2-2; D is unclear. CDR3 length: 14 amino acids. Between the trimmed V and J ends, which lost 1 base and 9 bases, there was a span of 12 bases. The CDR3 coding sequence is TGTGCCAGCAGTTTAGTACCACGTGAAAGGGAGCTGTTTTTT. This codes for CASSLVPRERELFF.

This clonotype was seen a few times. The J gene is TRBJ2-7, the V gene TRBV7-9, with 9 bases identical to TRBD1. J gave up 5 bases and V 5 bases, and 7 bases lay outside the gene matches. Germline V gives CDR1 SEHNR, CDR2 FQNEAQ (reference sequence). The CDR3 has 14 amino acids. The CDR3 is CASSKAGTGNEQYV. CDR3 DNA: TGTGCCAGCAGCAAAGCCGGGACAGGGAACGAGCAGTACGTC.

This clonotype has a handful of counts. The V and J genes are TRBV6-5 and TRBJ2-1; 7 nucleotides align to TRBD2. The germline V gene encodes CDR1 MNHEY and CDR2 SVGAGI. There are 18 residues in the CDR3. The junction had 8 bases not matched to a gene; V was cut back by 0 bases and J by 0 bases. CDR3 region: CASSYSTTSLSSYNEQFF. CDR3 DNA sequence: TGTGCCAGCAGTTACTCTACGACTAGCCTATCCTCCTACAATGAGCAGTTCTTC.

This clonotype was seen more than once but under ten times. V gene TRBV15 combines with J gene TRBJ2-5; D is tentatively TRBD1 or TRBD2 (5 bases each). The CDR3 covers 16 residues. Germline V gene data show CDR1 as LNHNV and CDR2 as YYDKDF (reference sequence). V lost 0 bases to trimming and J lost 3 bases, with 14 bases between them. This chain's CDR3 is CATSRDSSGREETQYF. CDR3 sequence (DNA): TGTGCCACCAGCAGAGATAGTTCAGGGAGAGAAGAGACCCAGTACTTC. Together with reference TRBV15 and TRBJ2-5, the CDR3 gives the full variable domain: DAMVIQNPRYQVTQFGKPVTLSCSQTLNHNVMYWYQQKSSQAPKLLFHYYDKDFNNEADTPDNFQSRRPNTSFCFLDIRSPGLGDTAMYLCATSRDSSGREETQYFGPGTRLLVL.

The chain employs TRBV10-2 and TRBJ2-1; D tentatively fits TRBD1 or TRBD2 (5 bases each). In germline, CDR1 is WSHSY, CDR2 SAAADI. The CDR3 contains 15 residues. V dropped 0 bases and J dropped 5 bases, with 11 bases sitting between them. For the CDR3, the DNA is TGCGCCAGCAGTGAGTCGAGGGGCCTTAACAATGAGCAGTTCTTC. Translating gives CASSESRGLNNEQFF.

Many counts were recorded for this clonotype. The chain uses TRBV3-1 and TRBJ2-5; 9 bases agree with TRBD2. Germline assignment: CDR1 LGHDT and CDR2 YNNKEL (reference sequence). V lost 8 bases to trimming and J lost 3 bases; unmatched junction nucleotides: 16. The CDR3 length is 17 residues. CDR3 in amino acids: CASRPSRLAGMEETQYF. For the CDR3, the DNA is TGTGCCAGCCGACCCTCTCGGCTAGCGGGGATGGAAGAGACCCAGTACTTC.

The chain has TRBV29-1 and TRBJ2-1, with TRBD2 matching 13 bases. This CDR3 contains 18 residues. CDR1 is SQVTM, CDR2 ANQGSEA, per germline. After removal of 0 bases from V and 1 base from J, the junction contained 6 bases not matched to a gene. CDR3 in DNA: TGCAGCGTTGAAGATATCGGGACTAGCGGGGATTCCTACAATGAGCAGTTCTTC. This gives the protein CSVEDIGTSGDSYNEQFF.